This entry describes one T cell receptor (beta chain). The junction does not match germline at one end; this may be a read error. This entry comes from a study of T cell responses to AZD1222 COVID-19 vaccine. Germline V CDR1 and CDR2: SSHAT, FNYEAQ (reference sequence). The CDR3 spans 14 residues. The repertoire was sequenced with immunoSEQ multiplex PCR; TCRdb's copy has only in-frame clones and lacks some. The data contain roughly 100,000 clones, about 90% of them singletons. This rearrangement joins TRBV7-7 to TRBJ2-5; no clear D. The sample was peripheral blood, taken on day 0 of AZD1222 vaccination. The clonotype comes from an adult in good health. The CDR3 DNA reads as TGTGCTAGCAGCTTAGGCGGCCTACAAGAGACCCAGTACTTC. Amino acids: CASSLGGLQETQYF.